The clone carrying this T cell receptor beta chain was detected a few times. Its antigen is not identified. A read error may explain this, as a much larger clone is one base away. This sample is drawn from a study of T cells in Graves' hyperthyroidism and ophthalmopathy. Study context: Upon initial diagnosis and before any treatment, peripheral blood was collected. Study-level findings and limits: In the analysis, a 13 V-J model separated ophthalmopathy from stable hyperthyroidism.

Between the trimmed V and J ends, which lost 3 bases and 2 bases, there was a span of 11 bases. Germline V gene lookup returns CDR1 SQVTM and CDR2 ANQGSEA. The CDR3 totals 13 residues. The TCR beta CDR3 regions underwent amplification using RNA transcripts as the source. The TCR CDR3 was amplified in a first-round RT-PCR using the HTBI primer set. In TCRdb, the multiplex PCR reads were re-called with MiXCR into one record per CDR3 protein. The sample lists a few hundred thousand distinct CDR3 sequences; around 21% were seen once. Hyperthyroidism of Graves' type that showed no ophthalmopathy progression within 18 months was stable. Hyperthyroidism, newly diagnosed and lasting under 2 months, affected patients aged 18 to 65.

Sequencing was performed on blood. The chain is built from TRBV29-1 and TRBJ2-7; D might be TRBD1 or TRBD2, each matching 6 bases. The source of this sequence is a young man with Graves' hyperthyroidism. CDR3 sequence reads: CSVEAGHTYEQYF. CDR3 sequence (DNA): TGCAGCGTTGAGGCGGGACATACCTACGAGCAGTACTTC.